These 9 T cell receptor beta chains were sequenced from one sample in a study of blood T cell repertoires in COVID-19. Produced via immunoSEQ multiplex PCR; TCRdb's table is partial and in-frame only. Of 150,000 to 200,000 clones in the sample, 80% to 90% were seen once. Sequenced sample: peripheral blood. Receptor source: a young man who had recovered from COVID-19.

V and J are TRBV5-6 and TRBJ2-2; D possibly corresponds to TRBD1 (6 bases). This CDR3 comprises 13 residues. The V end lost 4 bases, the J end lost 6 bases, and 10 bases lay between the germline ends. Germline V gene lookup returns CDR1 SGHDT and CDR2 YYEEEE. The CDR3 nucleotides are TGTGCCAGCAGCCCGGACAGTCCCGGGGAGCTGTTTTTT. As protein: CASSPDSPGELFF.

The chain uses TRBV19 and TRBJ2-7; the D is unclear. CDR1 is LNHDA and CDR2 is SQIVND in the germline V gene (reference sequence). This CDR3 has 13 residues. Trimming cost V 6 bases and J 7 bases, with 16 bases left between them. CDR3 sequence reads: CASSIYLHEEQYF. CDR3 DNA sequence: TGTGCCAGTAGCATCTACCTCCATGAAGAGCAGTACTTC.

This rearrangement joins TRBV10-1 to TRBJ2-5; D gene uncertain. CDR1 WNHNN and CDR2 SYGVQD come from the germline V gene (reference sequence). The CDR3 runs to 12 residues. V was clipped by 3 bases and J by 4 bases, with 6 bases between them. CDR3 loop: CASSDYGETQYF. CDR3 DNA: TGCGCCAGCAGTGACTACGGAGAGACCCAGTACTTC.

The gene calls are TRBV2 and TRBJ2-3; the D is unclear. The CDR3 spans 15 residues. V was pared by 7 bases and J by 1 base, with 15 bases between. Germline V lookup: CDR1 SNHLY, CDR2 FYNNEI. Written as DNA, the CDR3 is TGTGCCAGCACCTTACAGAATCTGGGCACAGATACGCAGTATTTT. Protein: CASTLQNLGTDTQYF.

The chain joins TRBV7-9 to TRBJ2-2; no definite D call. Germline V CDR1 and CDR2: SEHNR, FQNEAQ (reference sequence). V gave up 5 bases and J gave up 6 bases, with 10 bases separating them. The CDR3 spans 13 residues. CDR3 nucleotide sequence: TGTGCCAGCAGCCCGCCGGTGGCCGGGGAGCTGTTTTTT. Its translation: CASSPPVAGELFF.

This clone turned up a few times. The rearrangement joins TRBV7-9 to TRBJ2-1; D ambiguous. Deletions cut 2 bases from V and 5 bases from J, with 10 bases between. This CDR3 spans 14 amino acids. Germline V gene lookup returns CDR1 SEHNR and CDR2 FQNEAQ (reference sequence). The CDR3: CASSLRDQDNEQFF. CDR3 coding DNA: TGTGCCAGCAGCTTAAGAGATCAGGACAATGAGCAGTTCTTC.

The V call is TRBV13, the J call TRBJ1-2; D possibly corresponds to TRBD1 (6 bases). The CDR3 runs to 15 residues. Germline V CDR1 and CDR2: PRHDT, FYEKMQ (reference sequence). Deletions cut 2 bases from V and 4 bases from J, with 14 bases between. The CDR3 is CASSLSDRRTYGYTF. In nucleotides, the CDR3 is TGTGCCAGCAGCTTATCCGACAGGCGTACCTATGGCTACACCTTC.

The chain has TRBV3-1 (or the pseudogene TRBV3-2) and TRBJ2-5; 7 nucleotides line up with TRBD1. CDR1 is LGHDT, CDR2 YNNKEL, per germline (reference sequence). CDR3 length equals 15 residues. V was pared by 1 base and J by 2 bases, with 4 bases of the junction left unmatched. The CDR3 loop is CASSQGQGRQETQYF. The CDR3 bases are TGTGCCAGCAGCCAAGGACAGGGACGTCAAGAGACCCAGTACTTC.

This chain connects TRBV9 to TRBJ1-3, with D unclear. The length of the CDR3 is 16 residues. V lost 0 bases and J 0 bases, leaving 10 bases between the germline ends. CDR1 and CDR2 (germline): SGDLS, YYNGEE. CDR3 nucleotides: TGTGCCAGCAGCGTAGACAGCTTTCTCTCTGGAAACACCATATATTTT. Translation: CASSVDSFLSGNTIYF.